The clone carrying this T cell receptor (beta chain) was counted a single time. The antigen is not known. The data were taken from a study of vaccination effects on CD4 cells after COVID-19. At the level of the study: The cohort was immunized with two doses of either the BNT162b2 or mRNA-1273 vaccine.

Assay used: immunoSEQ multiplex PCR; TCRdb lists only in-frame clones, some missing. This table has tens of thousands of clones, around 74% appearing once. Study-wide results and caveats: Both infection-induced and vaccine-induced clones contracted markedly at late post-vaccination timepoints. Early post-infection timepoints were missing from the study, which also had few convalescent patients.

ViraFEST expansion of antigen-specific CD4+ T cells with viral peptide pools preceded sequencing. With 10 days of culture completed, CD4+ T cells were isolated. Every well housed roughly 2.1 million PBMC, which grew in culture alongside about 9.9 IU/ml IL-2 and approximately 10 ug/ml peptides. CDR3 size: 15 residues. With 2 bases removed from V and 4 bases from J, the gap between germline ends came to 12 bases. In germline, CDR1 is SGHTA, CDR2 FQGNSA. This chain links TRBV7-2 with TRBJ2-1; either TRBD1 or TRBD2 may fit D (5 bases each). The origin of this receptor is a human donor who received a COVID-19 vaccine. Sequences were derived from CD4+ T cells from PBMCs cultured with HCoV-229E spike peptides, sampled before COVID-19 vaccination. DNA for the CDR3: TGTGCCAGCAGCTTAAGTGGGACGGATTACAATGAGCAGTTCTTC. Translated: CASSLSGTDYNEQFF. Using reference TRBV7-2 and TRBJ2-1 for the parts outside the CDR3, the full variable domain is GAGVSQSPSNKVTEKGKDVELRCDPISGHTALYWYRQSLGQGLEFLIYFQGNSAPDKSGLPSDRFSAERTGGSVSTLTIQRTQQEDSAVYLCASSLSGTDYNEQFFGPGTRLTVL.